The sample holds a few counts of the clone carrying this T cell receptor beta chain. Its antigen is undetermined. Libraries were prepared by immunoSEQ multiplex PCR; TCRdb keeps only in-frame clonotypes and omits some of them. The sample shows approximately 29,000 clones, 72% of them seen only once. The sample originates from a study of vaccination effects on CD4 cells after COVID-19. About the research overall: Each participant was administered two doses of either the BNT162b2 or the mRNA-1273 vaccine.

Points from the study as a whole: Post-vaccine spike-reactive clones in convalescents were mainly new vaccine-induced clones.

ViraFEST expansion of antigen-specific CD4+ T cells with viral peptide pools preceded sequencing. Isolation of CD4+ T cells took place after about nine days of culture. The infection with SARS-CoV-2 (confirmed by PCR) occurred in this person between March and December 2020. The sequence came from a human donor who had a prior SARS-CoV-2 infection. The material was CD4+ T cells from PBMCs cultured with a peptide pool, obtained before COVID-19 vaccination.

This chain's CDR3 is CASSDQVKETQYF. CDR3 DNA sequence: TGTGCCAGCAGTGACCAAGTAAAAGAGACCCAGTACTTC. The chain employs TRBV2 and TRBJ2-5; D is undetermined. V lost 3 bases to trimming and J lost 3 bases, with 8 bases between them. The CDR3 length is 13 residues. Germline CDR1 is SNHLY and CDR2 is FYNNEI.